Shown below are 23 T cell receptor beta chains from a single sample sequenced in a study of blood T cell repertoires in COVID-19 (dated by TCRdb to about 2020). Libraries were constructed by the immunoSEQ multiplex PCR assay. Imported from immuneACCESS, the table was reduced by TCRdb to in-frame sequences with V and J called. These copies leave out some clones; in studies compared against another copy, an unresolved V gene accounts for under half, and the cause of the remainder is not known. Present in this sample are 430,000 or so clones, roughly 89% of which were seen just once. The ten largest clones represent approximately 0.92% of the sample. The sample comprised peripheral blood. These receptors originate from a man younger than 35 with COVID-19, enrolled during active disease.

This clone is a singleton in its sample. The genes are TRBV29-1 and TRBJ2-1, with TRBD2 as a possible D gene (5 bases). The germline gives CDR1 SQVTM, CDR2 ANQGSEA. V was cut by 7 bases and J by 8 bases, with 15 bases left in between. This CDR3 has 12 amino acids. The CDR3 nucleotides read TGCAGCGCCGAGTGGGAGATAGATGAGCAGTTCTTC. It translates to CSAEWEIDEQFF.

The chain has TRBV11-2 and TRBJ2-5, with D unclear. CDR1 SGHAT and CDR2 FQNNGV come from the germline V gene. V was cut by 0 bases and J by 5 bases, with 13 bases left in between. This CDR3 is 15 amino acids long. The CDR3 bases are TGTGCCAGCAGCTTAGATCGAGGAGATTTTGAGACCCAGTACTTC. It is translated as CASSLDRGDFETQYF.

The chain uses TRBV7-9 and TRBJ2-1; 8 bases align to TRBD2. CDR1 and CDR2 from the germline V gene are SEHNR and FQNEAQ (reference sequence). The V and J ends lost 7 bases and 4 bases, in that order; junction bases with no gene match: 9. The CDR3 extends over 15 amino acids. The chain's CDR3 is CASTRGGQGYNEQFF. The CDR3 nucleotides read TGTGCCAGCACCCGCGGGGGGCAGGGGTACAATGAGCAGTTCTTC.

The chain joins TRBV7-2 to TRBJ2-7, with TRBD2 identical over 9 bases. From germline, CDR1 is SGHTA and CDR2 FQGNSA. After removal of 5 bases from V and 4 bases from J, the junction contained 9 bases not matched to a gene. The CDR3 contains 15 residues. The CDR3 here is CASSPIAGAPYEQYF. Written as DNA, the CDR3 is TGTGCCAGCAGCCCTATAGCGGGGGCCCCATACGAGCAGTACTTC. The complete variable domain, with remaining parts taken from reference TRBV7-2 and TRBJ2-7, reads GAGVSQSPSNKVTEKGKDVELRCDPISGHTALYWYRQSLGQGLEFLIYFQGNSAPDKSGLPSDRFSAERTGGSVSTLTIQRTQQEDSAVYLCASSPIAGAPYEQYFGPGTRLTVT.

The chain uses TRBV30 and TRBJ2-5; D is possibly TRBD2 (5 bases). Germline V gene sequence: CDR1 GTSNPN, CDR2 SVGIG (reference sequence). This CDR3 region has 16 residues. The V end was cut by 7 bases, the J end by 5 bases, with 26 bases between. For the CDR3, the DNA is TGTGCCTCTTCAAGTGTCGTGGGAGCCAAAATGGAGACCCAGTACTTC. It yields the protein CASSSVVGAKMETQYF.

CDR3 DNA sequence: TGTGCCAGTAGTTCCGGGACAGCCTCCTACGAGCAGTACTTC. Amino acids: CASSSGTASYEQYF. The chain recombines TRBV19 with TRBJ2-7, with 7 bases lining up with TRBD1. The CDR3 consists of 14 residues. J gave up 0 bases and V 5 bases, and 4 bases lay outside the gene matches. CDR1 is LNHDA and CDR2 is SQIVND in the germline V gene (reference sequence).

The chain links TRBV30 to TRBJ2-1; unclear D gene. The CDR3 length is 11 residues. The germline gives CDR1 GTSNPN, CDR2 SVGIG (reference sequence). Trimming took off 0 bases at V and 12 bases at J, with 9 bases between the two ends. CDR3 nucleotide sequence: TGTGCCTGGAGTGTAAAGGAGTTGCAGTTCTTC. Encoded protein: CAWSVKELQFF.

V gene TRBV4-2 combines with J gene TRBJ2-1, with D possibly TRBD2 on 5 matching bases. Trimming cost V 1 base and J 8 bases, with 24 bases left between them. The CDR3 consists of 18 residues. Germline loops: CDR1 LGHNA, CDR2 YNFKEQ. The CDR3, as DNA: TGTGCCAGCAGCCAAGGGTCCTCCCTAGGAGGTACAAACCATGAGCAGTTCTTC. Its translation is CASSQGSSLGGTNHEQFF.

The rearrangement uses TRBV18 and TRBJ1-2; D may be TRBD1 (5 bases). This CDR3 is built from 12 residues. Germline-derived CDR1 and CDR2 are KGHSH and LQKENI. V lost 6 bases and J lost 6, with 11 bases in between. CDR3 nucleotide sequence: TGTGCCAGCTCCCGGAGCAGGGATGGCTACACCTTC. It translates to CASSRSRDGYTF.

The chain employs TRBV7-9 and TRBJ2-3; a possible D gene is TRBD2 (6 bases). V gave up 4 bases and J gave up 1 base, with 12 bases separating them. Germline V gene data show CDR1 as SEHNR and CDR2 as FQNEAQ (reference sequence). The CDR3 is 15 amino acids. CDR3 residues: CASSSRLGRTDTQYF. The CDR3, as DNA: TGTGCCAGCAGCTCCCGACTAGGCCGCACAGATACGCAGTATTTT.

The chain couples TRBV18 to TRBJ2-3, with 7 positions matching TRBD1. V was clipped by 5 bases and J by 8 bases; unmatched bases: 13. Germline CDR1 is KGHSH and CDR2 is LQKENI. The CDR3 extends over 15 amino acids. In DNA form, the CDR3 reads TGTGCCAGCTCAGTAGGACAGGACCAAAGTGGTACGCAGTATTTT. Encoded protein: CASSVGQDQSGTQYF.

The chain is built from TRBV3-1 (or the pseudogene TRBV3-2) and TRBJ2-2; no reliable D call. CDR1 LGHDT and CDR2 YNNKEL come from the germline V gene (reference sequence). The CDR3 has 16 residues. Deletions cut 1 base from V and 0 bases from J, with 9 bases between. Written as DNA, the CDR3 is TGTGCCAGCAGCCAAGGGGCAGGAACGAACACCGGGGAGCTGTTTTTT. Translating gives CASSQGAGTNTGELFF.

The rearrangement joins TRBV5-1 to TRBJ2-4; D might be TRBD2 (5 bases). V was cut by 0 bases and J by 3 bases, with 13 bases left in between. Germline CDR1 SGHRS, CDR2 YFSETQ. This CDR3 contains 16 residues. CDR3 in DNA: TGCGCCAGCAGCTTGGTTGGACCGGGATACAAAAACATTCAGTACTTC. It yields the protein CASSLVGPGYKNIQYF.

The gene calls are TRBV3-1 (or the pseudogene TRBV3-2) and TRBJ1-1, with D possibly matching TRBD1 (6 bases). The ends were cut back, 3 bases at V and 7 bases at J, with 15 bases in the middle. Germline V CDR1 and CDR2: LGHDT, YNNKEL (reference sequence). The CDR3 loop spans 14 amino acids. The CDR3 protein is CASSHGSGAGEAFF. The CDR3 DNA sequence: TGTGCCAGCAGCCACGGATCAGGGGCTGGTGAAGCTTTCTTT.

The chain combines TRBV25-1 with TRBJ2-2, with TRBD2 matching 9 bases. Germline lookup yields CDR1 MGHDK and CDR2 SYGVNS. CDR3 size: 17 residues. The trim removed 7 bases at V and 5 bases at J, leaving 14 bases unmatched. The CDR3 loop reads CASTQGIAGASTGELFF. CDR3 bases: TGTGCCAGCACCCAAGGAATAGCGGGAGCAAGTACCGGGGAGCTGTTTTTT.

CDR3 nucleotides: TGCAGCCCCCCTGGAGGGGCTGAAACTGAAGCTTTCTTT. This encodes CSPPGGAETEAFF. The chain couples TRBV29-1 to TRBJ1-1, with D maybe TRBD1 (5 bases). This CDR3 is 13 amino acids long. Per germline, CDR1 SQVTM and CDR2 ANQGSEA. With 8 bases removed from V and 5 bases from J, the gap between germline ends came to 18 bases.

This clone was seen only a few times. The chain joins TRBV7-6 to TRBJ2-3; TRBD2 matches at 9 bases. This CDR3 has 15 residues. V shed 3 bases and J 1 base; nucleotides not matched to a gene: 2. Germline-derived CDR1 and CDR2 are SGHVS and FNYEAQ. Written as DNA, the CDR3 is TGTGCCAGCAGCTTGGCTAGCGGGGGCACAGATACGCAGTATTTT. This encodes CASSLASGGTDTQYF.

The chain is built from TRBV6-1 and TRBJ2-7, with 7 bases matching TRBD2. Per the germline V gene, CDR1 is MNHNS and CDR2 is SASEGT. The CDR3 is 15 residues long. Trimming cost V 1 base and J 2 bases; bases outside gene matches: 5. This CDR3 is CASSEGGRGPYEQYF. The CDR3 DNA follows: TGTGCCAGCAGTGAAGGGGGGAGGGGCCCCTACGAGCAGTACTTC.

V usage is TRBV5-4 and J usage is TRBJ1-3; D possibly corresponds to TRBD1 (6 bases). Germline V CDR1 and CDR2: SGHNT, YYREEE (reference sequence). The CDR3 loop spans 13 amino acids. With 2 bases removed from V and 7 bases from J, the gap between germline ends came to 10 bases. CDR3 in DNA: TGTGCCAGCAGCTTCCCTCAGGGGAACACCATATATTTT. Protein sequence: CASSFPQGNTIYF.

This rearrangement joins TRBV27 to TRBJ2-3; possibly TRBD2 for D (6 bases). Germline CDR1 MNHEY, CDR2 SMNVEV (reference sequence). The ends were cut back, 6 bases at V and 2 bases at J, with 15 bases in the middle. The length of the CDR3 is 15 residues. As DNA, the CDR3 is TGTGCCAGCAGCCCCCTTAGCGGATTCACAGATACGCAGTATTTT. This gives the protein CASSPLSGFTDTQYF.

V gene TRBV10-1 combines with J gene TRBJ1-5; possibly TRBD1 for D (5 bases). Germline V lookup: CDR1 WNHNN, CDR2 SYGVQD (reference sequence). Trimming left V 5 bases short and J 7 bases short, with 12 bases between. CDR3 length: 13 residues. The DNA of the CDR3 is TGCGCCAGCAGTCTAGGGGAAGGGCAGCCCCAGCATTTT. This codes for CASSLGEGQPQHF.

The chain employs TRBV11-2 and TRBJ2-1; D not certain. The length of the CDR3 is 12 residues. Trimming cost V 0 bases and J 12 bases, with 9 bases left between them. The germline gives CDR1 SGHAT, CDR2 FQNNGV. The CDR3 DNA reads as TGTGCCAGCAGCTTAGATAGAGGCCCGCAGTTCTTC. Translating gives CASSLDRGPQFF. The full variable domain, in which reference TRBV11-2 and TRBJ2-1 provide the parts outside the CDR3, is EAGVAQSPRYKIIEKRQSVAFWCNPISGHATLYWYQQILGQGPKLLIQFQNNGVVDDSQLPKDRFSAERLKGVDSTLKIQPAKLEDSAVYLCASSLDRGPQFFGPGTRLTVL.

CDR3 in amino acids: CASSPGDSSYEQYF. The CDR3 bases are TGTGCCAGCAGCCCGGGTGATAGCTCCTACGAGCAGTACTTC. This rearrangement joins TRBV5-4 to TRBJ2-7; D gene uncertain. Between the trimmed V and J ends, which lost 4 bases and 0 bases, there was a span of 11 bases. This CDR3 region has 14 residues. Germline CDR1 reads SGHNT; CDR2 reads YYREEE (reference sequence).